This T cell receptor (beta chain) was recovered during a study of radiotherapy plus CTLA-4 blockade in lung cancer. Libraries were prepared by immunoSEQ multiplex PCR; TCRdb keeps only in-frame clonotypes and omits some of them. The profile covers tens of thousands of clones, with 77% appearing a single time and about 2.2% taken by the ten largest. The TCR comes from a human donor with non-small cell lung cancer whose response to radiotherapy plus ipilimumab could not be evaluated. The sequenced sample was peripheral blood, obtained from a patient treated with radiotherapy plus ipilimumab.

The CDR3 DNA follows: TGTGCCAGCAGTTACTCAGGCGGGAGAACGTACGAGCAGTACTTC. It yields the protein CASSYSGGRTYEQYF. The J gene is TRBJ2-5, the V gene TRBV6-5; 7 bases fit TRBD2. Judging by the DNA end, TRBJ2-7 fits better; the J call may be wrong. Germline-derived CDR1 and CDR2 are MNHEY and SVGAGI. The length of the CDR3 is 15 residues.